This entry concerns a single T cell receptor (beta chain). These data come from a study of OX40 agonist ivuxolimab in advanced cancers. Per the germline V gene, CDR1 is SGHTA and CDR2 is FQGTGA. This CDR3 has 13 residues. V was trimmed by 3 bases and J by 2 bases, leaving 7 bases between them. Some clones are missing from TCRdb's copy, which holds only in-frame ones; the method was immunoSEQ multiplex PCR. Among tens of thousands of clones listed, around 87% were seen once. The chain employs TRBV7-3 and TRBJ1-1; D not resolved. This sequence was found in an adult with an advanced solid tumor such as melanoma, head and neck, liver or kidney cancer. Sequenced material: CD4+ or CD8+ T cells sorted from blood, taken in a trial of the OX40 agonist ivuxolimab. The CDR3 region has the DNA TGTGCCAGCAGCTTGAGGAGAAACACTGAAGCTTTCTTT. Its protein product is CASSLRRNTEAFF.